This record covers a single TCR beta chain. This sample was taken from a study of cytomegalovirus exposure and HLA in healthy donors. The CDR3 covers 14 residues. The V end was cut by 0 bases, the J end by 7 bases, with 12 bases between. Looked up from germline, CDR1 is SGHAT and CDR2 is FQNNGV. It was with 60 Vbeta and 13 Jbeta primers that the PCR ran. The repertoire was sequenced with immunoSEQ multiplex PCR; TCRdb's copy has only in-frame clones and lacks some. Here the sample spans 80,000 to 100,000 clones, 55% to 65% being singletons. The sequence derives from a woman aged 35 to 49 in good health and CMV-seropositive. This chain uses TRBV11-2 with TRBJ1-2; D remains unclear. What was sequenced was PBMCs. CDR3 residues: CASSLDTSLRGYTF. The CDR3 DNA reads as TGTGCCAGCAGCTTAGATACGAGCCTCCGTGGCTACACCTTC.